Listed here are 7 T cell receptor beta chains from one sample, sequenced in a study of T cells in localized non-small cell lung cancer. Method: immunoSEQ multiplex PCR; TCRdb's copy keeps in-frame clones and lacks some. Of roughly 24,000 clones listed, roughly 89% are singletons. This specimen consisted of peripheral blood, obtained before any cancer treatment. These receptors originate from a man aged 40 to 70 with stage I squamous cell lung carcinoma.

This clone showed up just once. The chain couples TRBV27 to TRBJ1-2; weak D call: TRBD1 (5 bases). From germline, CDR1 is MNHEY and CDR2 SMNVEV (reference sequence). This CDR3 is 16 amino acids long. Trimming removed 5 bases at V and 5 bases at J, with 21 bases between. The CDR3 DNA sequence: TGTGCCAGCAGTCCGGGTGGGGGTGCAGCCAGATATGGCTACACCTTC. It yields the protein CASSPGGGAARYGYTF.

The sample holds one count of this clone. This sequence joins TRBV19 and TRBJ1-1, with 9 bases identical to TRBD1. The V gene end was trimmed by 6 bases and the J gene end by 1 base; junction bases not matched to a gene: 15. The CDR3 spans 18 residues. Germline loops: CDR1 LNHDA, CDR2 SQIVND (reference sequence). The CDR3 spells CASRGIPGQGVGNTEAFF. For the CDR3, the DNA is TGTGCCAGTAGGGGAATTCCGGGACAGGGCGTTGGGAACACTGAAGCTTTCTTT.

The chain links TRBV28 to TRBJ1-5, with 8 bases lining up with TRBD1. Trimming cost V 8 bases and J 2 bases; bases outside gene matches: 2. In germline, CDR1 is MDHEN, CDR2 SYDVKM. This CDR3 has 13 residues. The CDR3 region is CASDRGGNQPQHF. The CDR3 DNA follows: TGTGCCAGCGACAGGGGCGGCAATCAGCCCCAGCATTTT. The variable domain in full, completed from reference TRBV28 and TRBJ1-5, reads DVKVTQSSRYLVKRTGEKVFLECVQDMDHENMFWYRQDPGLGLRLIYFSYDVKMKEKGDIPEGYSVSREKKERFSLILESASTNQTSMYLCASDRGGNQPQHFGDGTRLSIL.

V gene TRBV19 combines with J gene TRBJ1-6; D is possibly TRBD1 (6 bases). V was pared by 3 bases and J by 12 bases, with 30 bases between. The CDR3 length is 19 residues. Germline CDR1 reads LNHDA; CDR2 reads SQIVND (reference sequence). The CDR3 DNA reads TGTGCCAGTAGTATGGACCGGGACACCATATTCGAAGGGAGGATACCCCTCCACTTT. It is translated as CASSMDRDTIFEGRIPLHF. Full variable domain (missing parts from reference TRBV19 and TRBJ1-6): DGGITQSPKYLFRKEGQNVTLSCEQNLNHDAMYWYRQDPGQGLRLIYYSQIVNDFQKGDIAEGYSVSREKKESFPLTVTSAQKNPTAFYLCASSMDRDTIFEGRIPLHFGNGTRLTVT.

About this clone itself: The junction departs from the called germline gene at one end, perhaps through a read error. The rearrangement uses TRBV7-9 and TRBJ2-6, with TRBD1 matching over 9 bases. Germline V gives CDR1 SEHNR, CDR2 FQNEAQ (reference sequence). CDR3 length: 18 amino acids. The CDR3 DNA follows: TGTGCCAGCAGCTTACCCCCGGGACAGGGCTCTGGGGCCAACGTCCTGATTTTC. It is translated as CASSLPPGQGSGANVLIF.

The rearrangement uses TRBV7-2 and TRBJ2-5; 8 bases are a match to TRBD2. The DNA end lines up better with TRBJ2-7; the J call may be wrong. CDR3 length equals 15 residues. CDR1 is SGHTA, CDR2 FQGNSA, per germline. CDR3 protein: CASSFPGLGYYEQYF. The CDR3 region has the DNA TGTGCCAGCAGCTTTCCGGGACTAGGCTATTACGAGCAGTACTTC.

V and J are TRBV2 and TRBJ2-3; D gene uncertain. V gave up 6 bases and J gave up 7 bases, with 8 bases separating them. Germline CDR1 SNHLY, CDR2 FYNNEI. This CDR3 has 11 residues. Here the CDR3 reads CASRVSYTQYF. The CDR3 nucleotides are TGTGCCAGCAGGGTGTCTTATACGCAGTATTTT.